These T cell receptor beta chains were read from a single sample in a study of T cell repertoires in cytomegalovirus infection. Each CDR3 protein is one row after TCRdb ran MiXCR on the reads. The sample shows fewer than 350,000 distinct CDR3 sequences, more than 8% of them seen only once. Material for sequencing was PBMCs. These receptors originate from a human donor in good health (CMV status not recorded). Some clones in this sample may be carry-over from other donors' samples. The conserved cysteine and the conserved F or W are not part of the CDR3 here. The D gene is left open where the match is weak.

J gene | V gene | D gene | CDR3 protein
TRBJ2-6 | TRBV4-3 | - | ASSPDGRPGANVLT
TRBJ1-5 | TRBV18 | - | ASSPNRVDQPQH
TRBJ2-7 | TRBV10-2 | - | ASRREDLSYEQY
TRBJ2-1 | TRBV12-3/TRBV12-4 | TRBD1 | ANGQGMGNEQF
TRBJ2-3 | TRBV30 | - | AWSPELGTQY
TRBJ1-2 | TRBV30 | TRBD1 | AWRDRGLANYGYT
TRBJ1-3 | TRBV7-6 | TRBD1 | ASSNGQGAGNTIY
TRBJ2-7 | TRBV20-1 | TRBD2 | SAISLAGDYEQY
TRBJ1-2 | TRBV12-3/TRBV12-4 | - | ASTRGTNYGYT
TRBJ2-1 | TRBV28 | - | ASNPILRSLSYNEQF
TRBJ2-7 | TRBV7-2 | TRBD2 | ASSSRAGWYEQY
TRBJ1-4 | TRBV28 | TRBD1 | ASSFYDLGTGLEKLF
TRBJ2-3 | TRBV7-6 | - | ASKTGASTDTQY
TRBJ1-1 | TRBV11-2 | - | ASTFGRTRSNTEAF
TRBJ2-1 | TRBV19 | - | ASSIGDPYNEQF
TRBJ2-5 | TRBV7-2 | TRBD2 | ASSLRLASGGGETQY
TRBJ2-2 | TRBV7-2 | - | ASSSLTSSTGELF
TRBJ2-3 | TRBV7-2 | TRBD2 | ASSPSSWGGTDTQY
TRBJ2-3 | TRBV12-3/TRBV12-4 | - | ASSPGGSGPSTDTQY
TRBJ2-5 | TRBV7-2 | - | ASSIGTGKGETQY
TRBJ1-2 | TRBV12-5 | - | ASGLVTGGLNYGYT
TRBJ2-1 | TRBV5-1 | - | ASSLARSNEQF
TRBJ1-5 | TRBV19 | - | ASFGRSTENQPQH
TRBJ1-5 | TRBV7-2 | - | ASSLAPGGGGNQPQH
TRBJ1-6 | TRBV12-3/TRBV12-4 | - | ASSLTGGSYNSPLH
TRBJ2-2 | TRBV11-3 | TRBD1 | ASSPRQGDTGELF
TRBJ2-3 | TRBV29-1 | TRBD1 | SVRPGTGGDSYTQY
TRBJ2-7 | TRBV6-4 | - | ASLGRTYEQY
TRBJ2-5 | TRBV7-2 | TRBD2 | ASSLGREGAQY
TRBJ1-1 | TRBV6-6 | - | ASRGDTWTPNTEAF
TRBJ1-1 | TRBV5-1 | - | ASSLRTDLNTEAF
TRBJ1-5 | TRBV30 | - | AWSPTGGVHSQPQH
TRBJ2-1 | TRBV18 | - | ASSPDTGLNNEQF
TRBJ1-5 | TRBV7-2 | - | ASSGGGYSRNQPQH
TRBJ1-4 | TRBV28 | - | ASSLSRGGSGGKLF
TRBJ1-1 | TRBV7-8 | TRBD1 | ASSSFLPSQGPGTEAF
TRBJ2-1 | TRBV7-6 | - | ASTLDQSYNEQF
TRBJ2-6 | TRBV5-4 | - | ASSFRQGGYSGANVLT
TRBJ2-2 | TRBV12-3/TRBV12-4 | - | ASSSSWRAGELF
TRBJ2-7 | TRBV20-1 | TRBD2 | SAPDRRGLVGYEQY
TRBJ2-3 | TRBV7-2 | - | ASSLDAAAGT
TRBJ1-2 | TRBV4-2 | TRBD1 | ASSQASGQGYGYT
TRBJ2-1 | TRBV12-3/TRBV12-4 | - | ASSASTGYNEQF